This is a list of T cell receptor beta chains from one sample in a study of T cell repertoires and HLA-DP antigens. Antigens of these TCRs are unknown. The data were produced by immunoSEQ multiplex PCR, yet TCRdb's version contains in-frame clones alone and is incomplete. The sample consists of 65,000 to 95,000 clones, 80% of them appearing once. Material: CD4+ T cells from PBMCs. All receptors derive from a man in his sixties in good health and CMV-seronegative. The CDR3 runs from the conserved cysteine through the conserved F or W. The D gene is left open where the match is weak.

>TRBD2|15|TRBV5-1
CASSYGSGAAETQYF
>TRBD1|15|TRBV15
CATSRDGTGTHVQYF
>TRBD1|15|TRBV30
CAWTIGWTGSKGYTF
>-|15|TRBV11-2
CASSLDPSALAEAFF
>TRBD1|14|TRBV10-3
CATWGGGARYGYTF
>-|13|TRBV18
CASSPGVGETQYF
>TRBD1|14|TRBV9
CASSRGGQGDEQFF
>-|13|TRBV2
CASSERSISEAFF
>-|11|TRBV30
CAWSPLSDQYF
>-|13|TRBV19
CASSMRGRYGYTF
>TRBD2|13|TRBV6-6
CASSYRGGETQYF
>-|12|TRBV7-2
CASSLRGNEQFF
>TRBD1|15|TRBV15
CATSKSTGWADTQYF
>-|14|TRBV30
CAWSPSKVDEKLFF
>-|12|TRBV7-9
CASSFTGDTQYF
>-|12|TRBV29-1
CSVDAGYNEQFF
>TRBD1|15|TRBV2
CASSPGQGARLEQYF
>-|16|TRBV7-2
CASSPQGASSGNTIYF
>-|15|TRBV5-1
CASSLSDEPADTQYF
>-|15|TRBV4-3
CASSQANGRRGGYTF
>-|16|TRBV6-5
CASSYSPAGGGNEQFF
>TRBD1|17|TRBV5-4
CASSSRQGLSSQETQYF
>-|14|TRBV9
CASSVGQGKNIQYF
>-|13|TRBV7-6
CASSLPISEPQHF
>TRBD1|15|TRBV19
CASSMGDRGLAGYTF
>-|14|TRBV7-2
CASSWGAQGTEAFF
>-|11|TRBV20-1
CSARGGYEQYF
>-|16|TRBV4-3
CASSQEGPIANYGYTF
>-|16|TRBV6-1
CASSGPDSATNEKLFF
>-|13|TRBV27
CASSLSWGQPQHF
>-|13|TRBV29-1
CSVEGLGDNEQFF
>-|15|TRBV18
CASSPNSVDTDTQYF
>-|15|TRBV9
CASSVAPQGFYGYTF
>-|17|TRBV18
CASSPSNDRLMNTEAFF
>TRBD2|15|TRBV27
CASGDAGDLYNEQFF
>-|15|TRBV10-3
CAISESSPGESPLHF
>TRBD1|18|TRBV14
CASSQAGGTAFSGNTIYF
>-|14|TRBV5-6
CASSFGLLDYGYTF
>-|14|TRBV19
CASRPGTADYGYTF
>-|16|TRBV7-2
CASSLDLWGSTDTQYF
>-|15|TRBV7-2
CASRPSVGTKETQYF
>TRBD1|15|TRBV2
CASRGPRTGITEAFF
>-|16|TRBV7-6
CASSSQGQVNTGELFF
>-|16|TRBV4-3
CASSQARGQGHEKLFF
>-|16|TRBV7-6
CASSQSQGPNTGELFF
>-|15|TRBV29-1
CSVEDRGSGLDEQFF
>TRBD1|15|TRBV15
CATSKAGTGGSEQFF
>-|15|TRBV28
CASSPPGPDNSPLHF
>-|12|TRBV6-1
CASSVGNQPQHF
>-|14|TRBV30
CAWSGLGGWETQYF
>-|15|TRBV7-2
CASSSSSGRQNTIYF